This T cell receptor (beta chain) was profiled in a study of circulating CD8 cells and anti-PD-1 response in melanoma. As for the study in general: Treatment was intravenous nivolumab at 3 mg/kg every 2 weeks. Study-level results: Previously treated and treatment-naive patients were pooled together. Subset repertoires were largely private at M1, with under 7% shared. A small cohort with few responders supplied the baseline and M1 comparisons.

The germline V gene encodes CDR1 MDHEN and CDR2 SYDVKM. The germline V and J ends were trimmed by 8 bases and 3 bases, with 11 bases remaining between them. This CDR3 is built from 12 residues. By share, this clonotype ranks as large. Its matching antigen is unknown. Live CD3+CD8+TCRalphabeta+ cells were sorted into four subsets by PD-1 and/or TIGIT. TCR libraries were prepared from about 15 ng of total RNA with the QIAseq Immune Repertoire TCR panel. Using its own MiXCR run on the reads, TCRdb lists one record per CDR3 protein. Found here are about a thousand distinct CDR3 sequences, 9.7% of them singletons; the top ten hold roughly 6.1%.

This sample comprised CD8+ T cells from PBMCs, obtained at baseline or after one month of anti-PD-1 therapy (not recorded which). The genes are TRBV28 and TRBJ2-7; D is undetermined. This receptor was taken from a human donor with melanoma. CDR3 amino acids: CASRYLGYEQYF. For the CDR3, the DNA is TGTGCCAGCCGATACTTGGGCTACGAGCAGTACTTC.